The rows below give T cell receptor beta chains drawn from one sample of a study of shared clonotypes between healthy human individuals. Measured with immunoSEQ multiplex PCR; TCRdb has only the in-frame clones, and not every one. The sample holds around 2,000,000 clones, about 95% seen once. The sequencing sample was made of naive CD4+ T cells sorted from blood. The receptor source for this set is a man younger than 30 in good health. The CDR3 runs from the conserved cysteine through the conserved F or W. Each record gives: CDR3 length, clone size, V gene, D gene, J gene, CDR3 DNA, CDR3 protein. A D gene is named only where the DNA matches it firmly. Expanded clones are given a class, and other clones once, few, many or no size at all.

16	once	TRBV5-1	NA	TRBJ1-1	TGCGCCAGCAGCTTGCTGCCTGAGGGCCTGAACACTGAAGCTTTCTTT	CASSLLPEGLNTEAFF
13	NA	TRBV2	TRBD1	TRBJ1-2	TGTGCCAGCTTCGCAGGGGGCATCGGAGGCTACACCTTC	CASFAGGIGGYTF
14	NA	TRBV5-4	NA	TRBJ2-3	TGTGCCAGCAGCTCCCCGGACTCTGGCGGAAGGCAGTATTTT	CASSSPDSGGRQYF
13	once	TRBV11-2	NA	TRBJ2-1	TGTGCCAGCAGCTTAGACTATTACAATGAGCAGTTCTTC	CASSLDYYNEQFF
12	NA	TRBV29-1	NA	TRBJ1-1	TGCAGCGTTTTGGGGCTGGCCCACGAAGCTTTCTTT	CSVLGLAHEAFF
12	NA	TRBV30	NA	TRBJ1-2	TGTGCCTGCACCGTGCCAGGCTATGGCTACACCTTC	CACTVPGYGYTF
16	NA	TRBV4-1	TRBD1	TRBJ1-5	TGCGCCAGCAGCCAAGAAGGGACAGGGGCCCGTCAGCCCCAGCATTTT	CASSQEGTGARQPQHF
15	NA	TRBV5-1	NA	TRBJ2-3	TGCGCCAGCAGCTTGAGGGGCGTCGTGGCAGATACGCAGTATTTT	CASSLRGVVADTQYF
15	once	TRBV19	NA	TRBJ1-1	TGTGCCAGTAACTGGGGGAGTTCAAAGAACACTGAAGCTTTCTTT	CASNWGSSKNTEAFF
11	NA	TRBV20-1	NA	TRBJ2-5	TGCAGTGGGCAGTCTCAAGAGACCCAGTACTTC	CSGQSQETQYF
16	NA	TRBV5-1	TRBD1	TRBJ2-3	TGCGCCAGCAGCCCGAGCCCGACAGGGGTAACAGATACGCAGTATTTT	CASSPSPTGVTDTQYF
15	once	TRBV7-9	NA	TRBJ2-7	TGTGCCAGCGTCAAATCAGAGGCCGAGGGCTCCGAGCAGTACTTC	CASVKSEAEGSEQYF